This T cell receptor (beta chain) was captured in a study of PD-1 blockade in classical Hodgkin lymphoma. This CDR3 is built from 17 residues. J lost 1 base, V lost 5 bases, and 8 bases had no gene match. The germline V gene encodes CDR1 SGHTA and CDR2 FQGTGA. Some clones are missing from TCRdb's copy, which holds only in-frame ones; the method was immunoSEQ multiplex PCR. This sample yields approximately 96,000 clones, of which just over 90% are seen a single time; approximately 2% belongs to the top ten. Time point of the sample: cycle 4 day 1 (C4D1), after five to seven weeks of nivolumab. All the patients suffered relapse after autologous stem cell transplantation, and brentuximab vedotin exposure differed. Overall study findings and caveats: The baseline diversity of complete responders showed similarity to that of newly diagnosed patients. Reported findings placed baseline TCR diversity lower in newly diagnosed patients (compared with healthy donors).

Of note for this clone: Its antigen is unknown.

The sample was peripheral blood mononuclear cells (PBMCs), taken before the fourth cycle of nivolumab. This sequence joins TRBV7-3 and TRBJ2-2; 9 bases align to TRBD1. The TCR was taken from a human donor with classical Hodgkin lymphoma. CDR3 DNA: TGTGCCAGCAGCCCAAGGTGGGACAGGGAGAACACCGGGGAGCTGTTTTTT. Translating it yields CASSPRWDRENTGELFF.